This TCR beta chain was identified in a study of blood T cell repertoires in COVID-19. Authors' analysis steps: Reference gene primer amplification gave estimated nucleated cell counts. This table comes from immunoSEQ multiplex PCR, and its TCRdb copy is limited to in-frame clones, with some not included. V, J and clone size are taken as reported in that table, and D and trimming were inferred from the DNA itself. The sample holds more than 90,000 clones, roughly nine tenths seen once. This CDR3 comprises 14 residues. Trimming removed 7 bases from V and 0 bases from J, with 15 bases in between. Looked up from germline, CDR1 is SQVTM and CDR2 is ANQGSEA.

The source material was peripheral blood. The J gene is TRBJ1-1, the V gene TRBV29-1; tentatively, D is TRBD1 (6 bases). The sequence came from a man aged 35 to 55 with acute or convalescent COVID-19. CDR3: CSAGGPRMNTEAFF. The CDR3 nucleotides read TGCAGCGCCGGGGGGCCGAGGATGAACACTGAAGCTTTCTTT.